Each of the 5 T cell receptor beta chains below was sequenced from the same sample in a study of blood T cell repertoires in COVID-19. Here immunoSEQ multiplex PCR was the method, and the copy in TCRdb shows in-frame clones only, minus some. Here the sample spans over 350,000 clones, roughly nine tenths being singletons. The sample was PBMCs or T cells enriched from blood (not recorded which). The source is a woman between 35 and 50 years old who had been exposed to COVID-19.

The chain couples TRBV15 to TRBJ2-3, with D tentatively TRBD1 (7 bases). This CDR3 contains 14 residues. Trimming took 0 bases from V and 8 from J, leaving 12 bases between them. Germline CDR1 and CDR2: LNHNV and YYDKDF (reference sequence). The CDR3 protein is CATSRERRDSTQYF. The CDR3 nucleotides are TGTGCCACCAGCAGAGAGCGGAGGGACAGTACGCAGTATTTT.

This chain uses TRBV20-1 with TRBJ2-7; 8 bases align to TRBD1. Germline CDR1 and CDR2: DFQATT and SNEGSKA (reference sequence). This CDR3 contains 11 residues. The CDR3 bases are TGCGCCCCGGGACAGGCGGACGAGCAGTACTTC. It encodes CAPGQADEQYF.

This clone has only one observation. CDR3 sequence (DNA): TGTGCCAGTAGCCAAGGACAGGGGGCGTGGGGCTACACCTTC. This gives the protein CASSQGQGAWGYTF. The chain carries TRBV19 and TRBJ1-2; 11 nucleotides agree with TRBD1. V gave up 6 bases and J gave up 8 bases; unmatched junction bases: 8. CDR1 is LNHDA, CDR2 SQIVND, per germline (reference sequence). The CDR3 is made up of 14 amino acids.

V gene TRBV2 combines with J gene TRBJ1-5; D is unresolved. The germline V and J ends were trimmed by 4 bases and 0 bases, with 4 bases remaining between them. CDR3 size: 13 residues. The germline gives CDR1 SNHLY, CDR2 FYNNEI. In DNA, the CDR3 is TGTGCCAGCAGTGCAGATAGCAATCAGCCCCAGCATTTT. Encoded protein: CASSADSNQPQHF.

The gene calls are TRBV7-9 and TRBJ2-1; 7 bases map to TRBD2. Trimming removed 4 bases from V and 6 bases from J; junction bases left unmatched: 18. The CDR3 runs 18 residues. In germline, CDR1 is SEHNR, CDR2 FQNEAQ (reference sequence). The CDR3 region has the DNA TGTGCCAGCAGCTCCACCAATCGGAAAGCGGGACGGAGCAATGAGCAGTTCTTC. Translating gives CASSSTNRKAGRSNEQFF.